The clone carrying this TCR beta chain was seen only a few times. The CDR3 is 15 residues long. The V segment lost 2 bases and the J segment 7 bases; nucleotides outside the gene matches: 5. CDR1 is MNHEY, CDR2 SVGAGI, per germline. Method: immunoSEQ multiplex PCR; TCRdb's copy keeps in-frame clones and lacks some. The data contain roughly 140,000 clones, 88% of them singletons. This entry belongs to a study of T cell responses to AZD1222 COVID-19 vaccine. The sample in question was peripheral blood, obtained on day 0 of AZD1222 vaccination. This TCR was recovered from an adult in good health. The genes are TRBV6-5 and TRBJ2-2; 9 positions match TRBD1. The DNA of the CDR3 is TGTGCCAGCAGTTACGTCGACAGGGGGGGCGGGGAGCTGTTTTTT. This translates into CASSYVDRGGGELFF.